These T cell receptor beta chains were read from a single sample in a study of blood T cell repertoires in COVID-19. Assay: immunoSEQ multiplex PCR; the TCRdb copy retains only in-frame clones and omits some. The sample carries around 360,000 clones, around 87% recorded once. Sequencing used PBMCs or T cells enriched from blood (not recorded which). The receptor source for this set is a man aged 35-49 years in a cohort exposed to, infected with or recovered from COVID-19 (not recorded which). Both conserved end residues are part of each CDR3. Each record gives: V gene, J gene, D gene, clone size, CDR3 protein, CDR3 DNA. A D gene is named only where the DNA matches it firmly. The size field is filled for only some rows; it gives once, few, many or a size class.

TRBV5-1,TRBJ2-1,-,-,CASSLGSSVSYNEQFF,TGCGCCAGCAGCTTGGGCTCTAGCGTGTCCTACAATGAGCAGTTCTTC
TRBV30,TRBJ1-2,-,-,CAWRRPGASSSRGYTF,TGTGCCTGGAGACGTCCAGGGGCCTCCAGCTCTCGTGGCTACACCTTC
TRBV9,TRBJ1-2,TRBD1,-,CASTPGQGKGYGYTF,TGTGCCAGCACCCCGGGACAGGGGAAAGGCTATGGCTACACCTTC
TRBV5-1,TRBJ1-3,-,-,CASSLGTGRNTIYF,TGCGCCAGCAGCTTAGGGACTGGTAGAAACACCATATATTTT
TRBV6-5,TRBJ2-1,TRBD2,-,CASRVLAGGNNEQFF,TGTGCCAGCAGGGTACTAGCGGGAGGAAACAATGAGCAGTTCTTC
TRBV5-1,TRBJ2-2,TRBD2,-,CASSLGAGAGTGELFF,TGCGCCAGCAGCTTGGGAGCGGGAGCGGGTACCGGGGAGCTGTTTTTT
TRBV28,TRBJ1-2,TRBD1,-,CASSFGQAYGYTF,TGTGCCAGCAGTTTTGGACAGGCCTATGGCTACACCTTC
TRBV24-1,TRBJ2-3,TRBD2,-,CATSAGGRADTQYF,TGTGCCACCAGTGCTGGAGGGAGGGCAGATACGCAGTATTTT
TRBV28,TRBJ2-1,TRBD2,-,CASIAGGASYNEQFF,TGTGCCAGCATAGCGGGAGGGGCTTCCTACAATGAGCAGTTCTTC
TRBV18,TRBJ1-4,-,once,CASSPSQNEKLFF,TGTGCCAGCTCACCATCCCAAAATGAAAAACTGTTTTTT
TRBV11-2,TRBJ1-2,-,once,CASSLGRGNYGYTF,TGTGCCAGCAGCTTAGGCAGGGGTAATTATGGCTACACCTTC
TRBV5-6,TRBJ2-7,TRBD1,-,CASSMDRGGYEQYF,TGTGCCAGCAGCATGGACAGGGGAGGCTACGAGCAGTACTTC
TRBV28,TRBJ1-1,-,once,CASSRTVNTEAFF,TGTGCCAGCAGTCGGACAGTGAACACTGAAGCTTTCTTT